This is a list of T cell receptor beta chains from one sample in a study of shared clonotypes between healthy human individuals. Profiled with immunoSEQ multiplex PCR; TCRdb holds only in-frame clones, not every one. The table lists under 1 million clones, around 92% of them singletons. Material for sequencing was naive CD8+ T cells sorted from blood. The origin of the receptors is a young man in good health. Each CDR3 is given with its conserved first and last residue. D genes are given only for firm matches. Not all rows give a size; the values are once, few, many and, for expanded clones, a class.

cdr3_aa,cdr3_nt,d_call,v_call,j_call,clone_size
CASSSTAGETDTQYF,TGTGCCAGCAGCTCGACAGCGGGGGAAACAGATACGCAGTATTTT,TRBD2,TRBV7-9,TRBJ2-3,-
CASSQGDSSGNTEAFF,TGTGCCAGCAGCCAAGGCGACAGCTCGGGGAACACTGAAGCTTTCTTT,-,TRBV14,TRBJ1-1,-
CASSSPDRVKKTDTQYF,TGTGCCAGCAGCTCTCCTGACAGGGTGAAGAAAACAGATACGCAGTATTTT,TRBD1,TRBV11-2,TRBJ2-3,once
CASSESGNNNQPQHF,TGTGCCAGCAGTGAATCGGGTAATAATAATCAGCCCCAGCATTTT,-,TRBV6-1,TRBJ1-5,once
CATSRDPSYRPTF,TGTGCCACCAGCAGAGATCCATCATACCGGCCCACCTTC,-,TRBV15,TRBJ1-2,-
CALKTGFPNYGYTF,TGTGCCCTTAAGACAGGGTTTCCCAACTATGGCTACACCTTC,TRBD1,TRBV7-9,TRBJ1-2,-
CASSPERSSYNEQFF,TGCGCCAGCAGCCCAGAGCGGAGCTCCTACAATGAGCAGTTCTTC,-,TRBV4-3,TRBJ2-1,-
CASSLLAGASTDTQYF,TGTGCCAGTAGTCTTCTAGCGGGAGCGAGCACAGATACGCAGTATTTT,TRBD2,TRBV19,TRBJ2-3,-
CASSPTGGYEQYF,TGTGCCAGCAGCCCGACAGGGGGCTACGAGCAGTACTTC,TRBD1,TRBV7-9,TRBJ2-7,-
CASSWGTNSYEQYF,TGCGCCAGCAGCTGGGGGACAAACTCCTACGAGCAGTACTTC,-,TRBV5-1,TRBJ2-7,few
CASSPRTGDSSGNTIYF,TGTGCCAGCTCACCAAGGACAGGGGATTCGTCGGGAAACACCATATATTTT,TRBD1,TRBV18,TRBJ1-3,-
CASSLAVKNEQFF,TGTGCTAGCAGCTTAGCCGTGAAGAATGAGCAGTTCTTC,-,TRBV7-7,TRBJ2-1,-
CASSQIPPGHTGELFF,TGTGCCAGCAGTCAAATCCCTCCCGGGCACACCGGGGAGCTGTTTTTT,-,TRBV28,TRBJ2-2,-
CASSSLRQGWETQYF,TGTGCCAGCAGCTCCTTAAGACAGGGTTGGGAGACCCAGTACTTC,TRBD1,TRBV11-2,TRBJ2-5,-
CASSLATSGSFDEQFF,TGTGCCAGCAGCTTAGCGACTAGCGGGAGTTTCGATGAGCAGTTCTTC,TRBD2,TRBV7-9,TRBJ2-1,-
CASSDRTGYSNQPQHF,TGTGCCAGCAGTGACAGGACCGGCTATAGCAATCAGCCCCAGCATTTT,-,TRBV25-1,TRBJ1-5,-
CASSLDVQTSGRYSYNEQFF,TGCGCCAGCAGCCTCGATGTCCAGACTAGCGGGAGGTACTCCTACAATGAGCAGTTCTTC,TRBD2,TRBV4-1,TRBJ2-1,-
CASSQAPLTSLLEKLFF,TGCGCCAGCAGCCAAGCTCCCCTGACCTCCCTTCTGGAAAAACTGTTTTTT,-,TRBV4-1,TRBJ1-4,once
CASSLQGANGYTF,TGTGCCAGCAGCTTACAGGGGGCAAATGGCTACACCTTC,TRBD1,TRBV7-9,TRBJ1-2,-
CASSEGTGLARSQYF,TGTGCCAGCAGTGAGGGAACGGGACTAGCGAGGTCGCAGTATTTT,TRBD2,TRBV2,TRBJ2-3,-
CASSFADRHNEQFF,TGTGCCAGCAGCTTCGCGGACAGACACAATGAGCAGTTCTTC,-,TRBV7-8,TRBJ2-1,-
CASSYYYGQNNNEQFF,TGTGCCAGCAGTTATTATTATGGGCAAAACAACAATGAGCAGTTCTTC,-,TRBV6-5,TRBJ2-1,-
CSVPGDRGRITGELFF,TGCAGCGTCCCAGGGGACCGTGGGAGGATTACCGGGGAGCTGTTTTTT,-,TRBV29-1,TRBJ2-2,-
CASSPPGEQETQYF,TGTGCCAGCAGTCCGCCAGGGGAACAAGAGACCCAGTACTTC,-,TRBV6-5,TRBJ2-5,-
CASSSRYDKETQYF,TGTGCCAGCAGCTCGCGCTACGACAAAGAGACCCAGTACTTC,-,TRBV7-6,TRBJ2-5,once
CASSLFSGSEYEQYF,TGCGCCAGCAGCTTATTCTCTGGGTCCGAATACGAGCAGTACTTC,-,TRBV5-1,TRBJ2-7,-
CASSLIGGGMFYEQYF,TGTGCCAGCAGCCTCATAGGTGGGGGCATGTTTTACGAGCAGTACTTC,-,TRBV14,TRBJ2-7,-
CASSILSGNTEAFF,TGTGCCAGTAGTATTCTATCCGGGAACACTGAAGCTTTCTTT,-,TRBV19,TRBJ1-1,-
CASSTMEGRPGEQYF,TGTGCCAGTAGCACGATGGAGGGACGACCAGGCGAGCAGTACTTC,-,TRBV7-6,TRBJ2-7,-
CSAQGVDGYNEQFF,TGCAGCGCACAGGGAGTGGACGGATACAATGAGCAGTTCTTC,-,TRBV29-1,TRBJ2-1,-
CASSLVGQGFYEQYF,TGTGCCAGCAGCTTAGTGGGACAGGGTTTTTACGAGCAGTACTTC,TRBD1,TRBV11-2,TRBJ2-7,-
CASIPGVNTEAFF,TGTGCCAGCATTCCAGGGGTGAACACTGAAGCTTTCTTT,-,TRBV2,TRBJ1-1,-
CASSPRGEDEQFF,TGTGCCAGCAGTCCCCGGGGGGAGGATGAGCAGTTCTTC,TRBD2,TRBV28,TRBJ2-1,-
CASSPYPRHGYTF,TGTGCCAGCAGTCCCTACCCTCGACATGGCTACACCTTC,-,TRBV28,TRBJ1-2,-
CASSLIGLEGETQYF,TGTGCCAGCAGTTTGATAGGACTCGAGGGGGAGACCCAGTACTTC,-,TRBV28,TRBJ2-5,-
CASSTQQGVNEKLFF,TGTGCCAGCAGTACCCAACAGGGGGTTAATGAAAAACTGTTTTTT,TRBD1,TRBV27,TRBJ1-4,-
CASSQGVEQFF,TGTGCCAGCAGCCAGGGGGTAGAGCAGTTCTTC,TRBD1,TRBV27,TRBJ2-1,-
CASSGAPDRGIEAFF,TGTGCCAGCAGCGGGGCCCCCGACAGGGGCATTGAAGCTTTCTTT,TRBD1,TRBV9,TRBJ1-1,-
CASSYSRAGEEETQYF,TGTGCCAGCAGTTATTCACGAGCGGGAGAGGAGGAGACCCAGTACTTC,TRBD2,TRBV6-6,TRBJ2-5,-
CASSLNGMNTEAFF,TGTGCCAGCAGCTTAAATGGGATGAACACTGAAGCTTTCTTT,-,TRBV7-3,TRBJ1-1,-